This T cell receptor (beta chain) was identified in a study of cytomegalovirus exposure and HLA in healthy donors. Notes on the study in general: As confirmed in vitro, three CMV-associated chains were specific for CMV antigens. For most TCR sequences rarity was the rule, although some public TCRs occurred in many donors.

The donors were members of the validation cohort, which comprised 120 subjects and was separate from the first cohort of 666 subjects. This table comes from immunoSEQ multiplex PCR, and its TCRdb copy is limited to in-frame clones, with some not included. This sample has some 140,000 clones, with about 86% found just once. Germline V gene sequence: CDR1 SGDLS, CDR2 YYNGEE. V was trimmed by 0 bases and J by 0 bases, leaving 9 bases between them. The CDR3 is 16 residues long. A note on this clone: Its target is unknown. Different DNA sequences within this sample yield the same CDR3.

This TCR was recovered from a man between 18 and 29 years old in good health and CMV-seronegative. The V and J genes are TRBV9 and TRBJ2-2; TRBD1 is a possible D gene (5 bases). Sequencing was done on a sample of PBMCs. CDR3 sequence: CASSVGTGTNTGELFF. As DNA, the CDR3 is TGTGCCAGCAGCGTAGGCACAGGAACGAACACCGGGGAGCTGTTTTTT.